This TCR beta chain was observed in a study of Ad26.COV2.S vaccination and SARS-CoV-2 variants. Study findings and constraints: Total responses of T cells may have been underestimated by the analyses of TCR breadth and depth. Breadth of non-spike TCRs did not differ between vaccinees and placebo recipients.

The table came from immunoSEQ multiplex PCR; TCRdb's copy has only in-frame clones and leaves some out. This sample has 300,000 to 450,000 clones; under 95% occur once, and the top ten carry under 4%. The CDR3 has 13 amino acids. The germline V gene encodes CDR1 SQVTM and CDR2 ANQGSEA. Trimming at V came to 6 bases and at J to 3 bases, leaving 5 bases not matched to a gene. This clone occurred once. Its antigen is currently unknown. Source: peripheral blood, taken after recovery from COVID-19. This TCR came from a human donor who had recovered from COVID-19. The chain recombines TRBV29-1 with TRBJ1-1; 9 nucleotides align to TRBD1. The CDR3 here is CSVDRGRDTEAFF. The CDR3 bases are TGCAGCGTGGACAGGGGAAGGGACACTGAAGCTTTCTTT.